Each of the 21 T cell receptor beta chains below was sequenced from the same sample in a study of regulatory T cells in long-lasting Graves disease. As to time point: newly diagnosed GD, antithyroid drugs for less than 3 months. Extracted PBMC RNA gave rise to the TCR library. Through Arm-PCR of CDR3 regions and iRepertoire HTBI primers, TCR beta libraries were built. TCRdb itself ran the multiplex PCR reads through MiXCR, one entry per CDR3 protein. In the table there are 250,000 to 400,000 distinct CDR3 sequences, 15% to 20% of which are singletons. Material: peripheral blood mononuclear cells (PBMCs), obtained at new diagnosis, from a patient treated with antithyroid drugs. These TCRs come from a female donor with Graves disease.

This clonotype was found many times. The chain recombines TRBV7-3 with TRBJ1-6; possible D gene TRBD1, 6 bases. The CDR3 totals 15 residues. V dropped 5 bases and J dropped 10 bases, with 18 bases sitting between them. The V gene's germline CDR1 is SGHTA and CDR2 FQGTGA. This CDR3 is CASSLQPGGGSPLHF. The CDR3 nucleotides are TGTGCCAGCAGCCTTCAACCCGGGGGGGGCTCACCCCTCCACTTT. Together with reference TRBV7-3 and TRBJ1-6, the CDR3 gives the full variable domain: GAGVSQTPSNKVTEKGKYVELRCDPISGHTALYWYRQSLGQGPEFLIYFQGTGAADDSGLPNDRFFAVRPEGSVSTLKIQRTERGDSAVYLCASSLQPGGGSPLHFGNGTRLTVT.

Many counts were recorded for this clonotype. CDR3 region: CSVTDPGYVGYTF. As DNA, the CDR3 is TGCAGCGTCACCGACCCCGGGTACGTTGGCTACACCTTC. The chain recombines TRBV29-1 with TRBJ1-2; no reliable D call. This CDR3 is built from 13 residues. Germline V gene lookup returns CDR1 SQVTM and CDR2 ANQGSEA. V was trimmed by 6 bases and J by 7 bases, leaving 18 bases between them.

The table lists this clonotype with many counts. This chain joins TRBV12-3 or TRBV12-4 and TRBJ2-2, with TRBD1 matching over 8 bases. The ends lost 6 bases at V and 3 bases at J; junction bases unmatched: 9. The CDR3 length is 16 residues. CDR3 in DNA: TGTGCCAGCAGGCACCTGACAGGGGAGGACACCGGGGAGCTGTTTTTT. It translates to CASRHLTGEDTGELFF.

This clonotype was picked up many times. This chain uses TRBV20-1 with TRBJ2-7; D possibly corresponds to TRBD2 (6 bases). This CDR3 comprises 13 residues. With 0 bases removed from V and 3 bases from J, the gap between germline ends came to 9 bases. Germline CDR1 and CDR2: DFQATT and SNEGSKA (reference sequence). CDR3 nucleotide sequence: TGCAGTGCTAGAGAGGGCGGGGTCTACGAGCAGTACTTC. Translation gives CSAREGGVYEQYF.

This clonotype was seen more than once but under ten times. A much bigger clone sits one base away, suggesting this may be a read error. This chain joins TRBV12-3 or TRBV12-4 and TRBJ2-1; 9 bases line up with TRBD2. This CDR3 contains 17 residues. CDR3 bases: TGTGCCAGCAGCTTAAAGGGCGGGAGGGCCGCTTACAATGGGCAGTTCTTC. It codes for CASSLKGGRAAYNGQFF.

This clonotype was recorded at least ten times. The chain uses TRBV6-1 and TRBJ2-2, with D possibly TRBD2 on 5 matching bases. From germline, CDR1 is MNHNS and CDR2 SASEGT. The CDR3 runs 14 residues. V was pared by 4 bases and J by 5 bases, with 11 bases between. In DNA form, the CDR3 reads TGTGCCAGCAGTGCGCTGGGAGTTACCGGGGAGCTGTTTTTT. Translating gives CASSALGVTGELFF.

This clonotype has a count of ten or more. The chain combines TRBV28 with TRBJ2-1; D is uncertain. Germline CDR1 and CDR2: MDHEN and SYDVKM. Between the trimmed V and J ends, which lost 3 bases and 0 bases, there was a span of 6 bases. CDR3 length: 14 amino acids. The CDR3 nucleotides are TGTGCCAGCAGTTTCGGCGGCTCCTACAATGAGCAGTTCTTC. Translated, it gives CASSFGGSYNEQFF.

The chain is built from TRBV18 and TRBJ1-2; D is unresolved. Germline CDR1 KGHSH, CDR2 LQKENI. Deletions cut 3 bases from V and 7 bases from J, with 12 bases between. This CDR3 region has 13 residues. The CDR3: CASSPLETSGYTF. The CDR3 nucleotides read TGTGCCAGCTCACCTCTCGAGACGAGTGGCTACACCTTC.

This clonotype was counted ten times or more. The chain uses TRBV12-3 or TRBV12-4 and TRBJ1-5, with D unclear. V lost 3 bases to trimming and J lost 2 bases, with 8 bases between them. This CDR3 spans 14 amino acids. In DNA, the CDR3 is TGTGCCAGCAGTTTCCGCCGGGGCAATCAGCCCCAGCATTTT. Protein sequence: CASSFRRGNQPQHF.

The CDR3 loop reads CASSGTGPGELFF. The CDR3 DNA reads as TGTGCCAGCAGTGGAACCGGGCCCGGGGAGCTGTTTTTT. The genes are TRBV2 and TRBJ2-2; the D is unclear. V lost 4 bases and J 6 bases, leaving 9 bases between the germline ends. CDR3 length: 13 amino acids. Looked up from germline, CDR1 is SNHLY and CDR2 is FYNNEI.

This clonotype was seen only a few times. Just one base apart from a much larger clone, this may be a read error. The chain is built from TRBV9 and TRBJ2-1; 7 bases map to TRBD2. V was pared by 1 base and J by 3 bases, with 4 bases of the junction left unmatched. Germline V gene sequence: CDR1 SGDLS, CDR2 YYNGEE. The CDR3 has 15 residues. CDR3 coding DNA: TGTGCCAGCAGCGTATGGGAGGGGCGCTACAATGAGCAGTTCTTC. Amino acid sequence: CASSVWEGRYNEQFF. Drawing the rest from reference TRBV9 and TRBJ2-1, the complete variable domain is DSGVTQTPKHLITATGQRVTLRCSPRSGDLSVYWYQQSLDQGLQFLIQYYNGEERAKGNILERFSAQQFPDLHSELNLSSLELGDSALYFCASSVWEGRYNEQFFGPGTRLTVL.

Ten or more counts support this clonotype. The chain uses TRBV11-2 and TRBJ2-2; 10 bases align to TRBD2. Germline V lookup: CDR1 SGHAT, CDR2 FQNNGV. CDR3 length: 18 amino acids. The trim removed 2 bases at V and 0 bases at J, leaving 6 bases unmatched. The CDR3 nucleotides read TGTGCCAGCAGCTTATCGAGCGGGGGGGGCGCGAACACCGGGGAGCTGTTTTTT. Its protein product is CASSLSSGGGANTGELFF.

This clonotype was seen a few times. V and J are TRBV30 and TRBJ2-6; no clear D. Germline V gives CDR1 GTSNPN, CDR2 SVGIG (reference sequence). V lost 5 bases to trimming and J lost 1 base, with 6 bases between them. The CDR3 loop spans 13 amino acids. As DNA, the CDR3 is TGTGCCTGGGGGGTTTCTGGGGCCAACGTCCTGACTTTC. Encoded protein: CAWGVSGANVLTF.

Many counts were recorded for this clonotype. The rearrangement joins TRBV20-1 to TRBJ2-1, with no clear D. The ends were cut back, 6 bases at V and 1 base at J, with 10 bases in the middle. The length of the CDR3 is 13 residues. Germline values: CDR1 DFQATT, CDR2 SNEGSKA (reference sequence). The CDR3 sequence: CSARRRSYNEQFF. For the CDR3, the DNA is TGCAGTGCCCGGCGCAGGTCCTACAATGAGCAGTTCTTC.

Many counts were recorded for this clonotype. The chain joins TRBV19 to TRBJ2-1, with D uncertain. Germline lookup yields CDR1 LNHDA and CDR2 SQIVND (reference sequence). The V gene lost 7 bases and the J gene lost 1 base, with 11 bases spanning the gap. The CDR3 loop spans 14 amino acids. The CDR3 region has the DNA TGTGCCAGTAATCTCGAAGTTTCCTACAATGAGCAGTTCTTC. Translation: CASNLEVSYNEQFF. Looking up the rest from reference TRBV19 and TRBJ2-1 gives the full variable domain: DGGITQSPKYLFRKEGQNVTLSCEQNLNHDAMYWYRQDPGQGLRLIYYSQIVNDFQKGDIAEGYSVSREKKESFPLTVTSAQKNPTAFYLCASNLEVSYNEQFFGPGTRLTVL.

In this sample, this clonotype turned up a few times. The rearrangement links TRBV12-3 or TRBV12-4 to TRBJ2-5; 10 bases match TRBD1. The CDR3 covers 15 residues. Trimming cost V 6 bases and J 2 bases; bases outside gene matches: 6. The CDR3 DNA sequence: TGTGCCAGCAGCAGACAGGGGGCCTCTCAAGAGACCCAGTACTTC. It encodes CASSRQGASQETQYF.

At least ten counts were recorded for this clonotype. The CDR3 bases are TGTGCCAGCAGTTTATCGGGGGTTGCAGATACGCAGTATTTT. It translates to CASSLSGVADTQYF. This sequence joins TRBV28 and TRBJ2-3, with D possibly TRBD2 on 6 matching bases. The ends were cut back, 1 base at V and 4 bases at J, with 9 bases in the middle. CDR1 is MDHEN, CDR2 SYDVKM, per germline. The CDR3 is 14 amino acids.

The table lists this clonotype with many counts. The chain combines TRBV7-9 with TRBJ2-1, with 12 bases fitting TRBD1. CDR1 is SEHNR, CDR2 FQNEAQ, per germline (reference sequence). Trimming removed 1 base from V and 10 bases from J; junction bases left unmatched: 8. The CDR3 has 16 residues. CDR3 sequence: CASSLGGTGGSGEQFF. The DNA for the CDR3 is TGTGCCAGCAGCTTAGGTGGGACAGGGGGCTCAGGGGAGCAGTTCTTC.

This clonotype was observed a single time. This may be a read error, as it is one base from a much larger clone. The chain uses TRBV27 and TRBJ2-1; 10 nucleotides line up with TRBD1. The CDR3 has 15 amino acids. Unmatched junction bases numbered 4, after V lost 4 bases and J lost 4 bases. Germline loops: CDR1 MNHEY, CDR2 SMNVEV (reference sequence). The CDR3 reads CASSWGTGVYNEQFF. The CDR3 DNA sequence: TGTGCCAGCAGTTGGGGGACAGGGGTATACAATGAGCAGTTCTTC.

V and J are TRBV2 and TRBJ2-5; 12 nucleotides line up with TRBD2. The CDR3 extends over 16 amino acids. CDR1 and CDR2 from the germline V gene are SNHLY and FYNNEI. The trim removed 7 bases at V and 4 bases at J, leaving 10 bases unmatched. The CDR3 protein is CASTTTSGGLRETQYF. The CDR3 nucleotides read TGTGCCAGCACCACAACTAGCGGGGGGTTGAGAGAGACCCAGTACTTC.

Ten or more counts support this clonotype. This chain connects TRBV12-3 or TRBV12-4 to TRBJ2-5, with no clear D. The length of the CDR3 is 12 residues. The ends were cut back, 2 bases at V and 5 bases at J, with 6 bases in the middle. The CDR3 reads CASSLKTETQYF. CDR3 sequence (DNA): TGTGCCAGCAGTTTAAAGACGGAGACCCAGTACTTC.